The next 32 T cell receptor beta chains were all read from a single sample in a study of OX40 agonist ivuxolimab in advanced cancers. Generated by immunoSEQ multiplex PCR, the TCRdb table keeps only in-frame clones and is missing some. The repertoire consists of more than 100,000 clones, with about 93% occurring once and the leading ten covering roughly 1%. The source material was CD4+ or CD8+ T cells sorted from blood, sampled in a trial of the OX40 agonist ivuxolimab. The receptors were sampled from an adult with an advanced solid tumor such as melanoma, head and neck, liver or kidney cancer.

This clone was detected only once. The V and J genes are TRBV7-9 and TRBJ2-5; D is unclear. Trimming took 1 base from V and 5 from J, leaving 8 bases between them. Germline CDR1 is SEHNR and CDR2 is FQNEAQ (reference sequence). The CDR3 runs 13 residues. CDR3 nucleotide sequence: TGTGCCAGCAGCTTAGGGAGTGCCGAGACCCAGTACTTC. It codes for CASSLGSAETQYF.

This chain links TRBV19 with TRBJ2-2; D gene uncertain. The CDR3 contains 13 residues. Germline-derived CDR1 and CDR2 are LNHDA and SQIVND (reference sequence). Deletions cut 5 bases from V and 5 bases from J, with 9 bases between. CDR3 loop: CASSLASTGELFF. The DNA of the CDR3 is TGTGCCAGTAGTCTTGCATCAACCGGGGAGCTGTTTTTT. Looking up the rest from reference TRBV19 and TRBJ2-2 gives the full variable domain: DGGITQSPKYLFRKEGQNVTLSCEQNLNHDAMYWYRQDPGQGLRLIYYSQIVNDFQKGDIAEGYSVSREKKESFPLTVTSAQKNPTAFYLCASSLASTGELFFGEGSRLTVL.

The table lists this clone with a count of one. This chain joins TRBV4-3 and TRBJ2-1, with 11 bases aligning to TRBD2. CDR1 is LGHNA, CDR2 YSLEER, per germline. The CDR3 covers 15 residues. V shed 4 bases and J 7 bases; nucleotides not matched to a gene: 6. The CDR3 loop is CASSLAGGLGNEQFF. The CDR3 nucleotides read TGCGCCAGCAGCCTAGCGGGGGGGCTGGGGAATGAGCAGTTCTTC.

The rearrangement uses TRBV19 and TRBJ1-2; possible D gene TRBD1, 5 bases. Germline-derived CDR1 and CDR2 are LNHDA and SQIVND (reference sequence). The CDR3 totals 14 residues. Trimming removed 7 bases from V and 8 bases from J, with 20 bases in between. CDR3 loop: CASIKPEGSGGYTF. The CDR3 region has the DNA TGTGCCAGTATTAAACCGGAGGGGTCTGGAGGCTACACCTTC.

This clone was seen a few times. The rearrangement links TRBV7-2 to TRBJ1-4; 8 bases line up with TRBD1. The CDR3 spans 14 residues. V was clipped by 2 bases and J by 11 bases; unmatched bases: 7. Looked up from germline, CDR1 is SGHTA and CDR2 is FQGNSA. The CDR3 DNA reads as TGTGCCAGCAGCTTAAATTCAGGGGGCAATAAACTGTTTTTT. It encodes CASSLNSGGNKLFF.

For the CDR3, the DNA is TGCGCCAGCAGCCAAGAATGGGGGGGCACCCTAGGACCCTCTTACGAGCAGTACTTC. Residues: CASSQEWGGTLGPSYEQYF. The chain carries TRBV4-3 and TRBJ2-7; D is possibly TRBD2 (7 bases). Looked up from germline, CDR1 is LGHNA and CDR2 is YSLEER. The CDR3 loop spans 19 amino acids. V gave up 0 bases and J gave up 4 bases, with 25 bases separating them.

The chain uses TRBV7-9 and TRBJ1-2, with 9 bases lining up with TRBD1. Germline V gene lookup returns CDR1 SEHNR and CDR2 FQNEAQ (reference sequence). CDR3 length: 16 residues. Trimming at V came to 5 bases and at J to 7 bases, leaving 14 bases not matched to a gene. The CDR3, as DNA: TGTGCCAGCAGCCGACGCCGTACAGGGGGCGCGGCTGGCTACACCTTC. This sequence encodes CASSRRRTGGAAGYTF.

This clone was seen just once. The rearrangement uses TRBV27 and TRBJ2-3; D unclear. The CDR3 loop spans 14 amino acids. Trimming pared 3 bases from V and 3 bases from J, leaving 10 bases between. Per germline, CDR1 MNHEY and CDR2 SMNVEV (reference sequence). The CDR3 sequence: CASSLGRLTDTQYF. The CDR3 nucleotides are TGTGCCAGCAGTTTGGGTCGGCTAACAGATACGCAGTATTTT.

In this sample, this clone turned up a few times. This sequence joins TRBV5-1 and TRBJ2-3, with D unclear. V lost 5 bases and J lost 4, with 14 bases in between. This CDR3 spans 14 amino acids. The germline V gene encodes CDR1 SGHRS and CDR2 YFSETQ. The chain's CDR3 is CASRTVPLPDTQYF. For the CDR3, the DNA is TGCGCCAGCAGAACAGTCCCTCTCCCAGATACGCAGTATTTT. Together with reference TRBV5-1 and TRBJ2-3, the CDR3 gives the full variable domain: KAGVTQTPRYLIKTRGQQVTLSCSPISGHRSVSWYQQTPGQGLQFLFEYFSETQRNKGNFPGRFSGRQFSNSRSEMNVSTLELGDSALYLCASRTVPLPDTQYFGPGTRLTVL.

The genes are TRBV6-6 and TRBJ1-2, with TRBD1 identical over 11 bases. V shed 5 bases and J 8 bases; nucleotides not matched to a gene: 4. CDR3 length: 13 residues. Germline V lookup: CDR1 MNHNY, CDR2 SVGAGI (reference sequence). This CDR3 reads CASSQGTGGGYTF. The CDR3 coding sequence is TGTGCCAGCAGTCAGGGGACAGGGGGAGGCTACACCTTC.

The genes are TRBV27 and TRBJ1-1, with D tentatively TRBD1 (5 bases). Trimming removed 4 bases from V and 4 bases from J, with 10 bases in between. This CDR3 region has 13 residues. CDR1 MNHEY and CDR2 SMNVEV come from the germline V gene (reference sequence). CDR3 in DNA: TGTGCCAGCAGTTATAGGGGCAGCACTGAAGCTTTCTTT. This sequence encodes CASSYRGSTEAFF.

The rearrangement joins TRBV19 to TRBJ2-5; D might be TRBD2 (5 bases). CDR3 length equals 13 residues. CDR1 LNHDA and CDR2 SQIVND come from the germline V gene (reference sequence). Trimming pared 8 bases from V and 1 base from J, leaving 11 bases between. The CDR3 loop is CASAREFQETQYF. Written as DNA, the CDR3 is TGTGCCAGTGCTCGGGAATTCCAAGAGACCCAGTACTTC.

The CDR3 DNA is TGTGCCAGCAGCGCCGACTATGACCCGAGGATACCCTACGAGCAGTACTTC. Amino acids: CASSADYDPRIPYEQYF. J is TRBJ2-7 and V is TRBV5-4, with D perhaps matching TRBD2 (5 bases). Per the germline V gene, CDR1 is SGHNT and CDR2 is YYREEE (reference sequence). CDR3 length equals 17 residues. The V and J ends lost 4 bases and 2 bases respectively, with 22 bases between them.

The CDR3 DNA is TGTGCCATCAGTCCCCGGGACAGTACAACTAATGAAAAACTGTTTTTT. It is translated as CAISPRDSTTNEKLFF. The J gene is TRBJ1-4, the V gene TRBV10-3, with 7 bases aligning to TRBD1. After removal of 5 bases from V and 0 bases from J, the junction contained 6 bases not matched to a gene. The CDR3 spans 16 residues. CDR1 and CDR2 (germline): ENHRY, SYGVKD.

The rearrangement joins TRBV6-5 to TRBJ1-2, with unresolved D. Germline V CDR1 and CDR2: MNHEY, SVGAGI. V was cut by 4 bases and J by 1 base, with 10 bases left in between. The CDR3 is 14 residues long. The CDR3 nucleotides are TGTGCCAGCAGTTCGGTCAGGATTAACTATGGCTACACCTTC. Amino acid sequence: CASSSVRINYGYTF.

This rearrangement joins TRBV5-1 to TRBJ2-7; D not certain. Germline CDR1 reads SGHRS; CDR2 reads YFSETQ. V was clipped by 2 bases and J by 1 base, with 22 bases between them. CDR3 length: 18 residues. The CDR3 sequence: CASSFGILGFDHSYEQYF. CDR3 coding DNA: TGCGCCAGCAGCTTTGGTATTCTGGGTTTCGACCATTCCTACGAGCAGTACTTC.

The chain couples TRBV7-6 to TRBJ2-1; 7 bases are a match to TRBD2. Germline-derived CDR1 and CDR2 are SGHVS and FNYEAQ. The V segment lost 2 bases and the J segment 3 bases; nucleotides outside the gene matches: 7. The CDR3 has 16 residues. This CDR3 reads CASSLMGGGNYNEQFF. The DNA of the CDR3 is TGTGCCAGCAGCTTAATGGGCGGGGGAAACTACAATGAGCAGTTCTTC.

The chain carries TRBV30 and TRBJ2-3; no clear D gene. There are 12 residues in the CDR3. CDR1 is GTSNPN and CDR2 is SVGIG in the germline V gene (reference sequence). With 3 bases removed from V and 6 bases from J, the gap between germline ends came to 10 bases. CDR3 region: CAWSQNADTQYF. In DNA, the CDR3 is TGTGCCTGGAGCCAAAATGCGGATACGCAGTATTTT.

The chain has TRBV12-5 and TRBJ1-4, with 8 bases that match TRBD1. The CDR3 has 16 amino acids. Trimming took 1 base from V and 4 from J; bases not matched to a gene: 5. The V gene's germline CDR1 is LGHNT and CDR2 FRNRAP. CDR3 bases: TGTGCTAGTGGTTTGGGCTTCGACAGGGGTAATGAAAAACTGTTTTTT. Translating it yields CASGLGFDRGNEKLFF.

This clone showed up just once. The rearrangement joins TRBV10-3 to TRBJ2-7; D is unresolved. V dropped 6 bases and J dropped 3 bases, with 12 bases sitting between them. The germline V gene has CDR1 ENHRY and CDR2 SYGVKD. The CDR3 spans 13 residues. The CDR3 coding sequence is TGTGCCATCAGCTCAGGCCCGTTCTACGAGCAGTACTTC. Amino acid sequence: CAISSGPFYEQYF.

This chain links TRBV9 with TRBJ1-3; perhaps TRBD1 as D (5 bases). V was trimmed by 4 bases and J by 9 bases, leaving 20 bases between them. The germline gives CDR1 SGDLS, CDR2 YYNGEE. The CDR3 covers 15 residues. The CDR3 DNA reads TGTGCCAGCAGCCCCCTCGGGACGGAGGGCAGCACCATATATTTT. It specifies CASSPLGTEGSTIYF.

The chain combines TRBV10-3 with TRBJ2-7; D not resolved. The CDR3 is 12 amino acids. The germline V and J ends were trimmed by 4 bases and 0 bases, with 4 bases remaining between them. The germline V gene has CDR1 ENHRY and CDR2 SYGVKD. This CDR3 reads CAISGDSYEQYF. The CDR3 DNA follows: TGTGCCATCAGTGGCGACTCCTACGAGCAGTACTTC.

This sequence joins TRBV28 and TRBJ2-2; 7 bases fit TRBD1. Germline V CDR1 and CDR2: MDHEN, SYDVKM. The CDR3 spans 16 residues. The V and J ends lost 10 bases and 0 bases, in that order; junction bases with no gene match: 11. CDR3 coding DNA: TGTGCCACCACCGGAGCTGGACAGGCGAACACCGGGGAGCTGTTTTTT. Its protein is CATTGAGQANTGELFF.

The chain combines TRBV9 with TRBJ2-7, with 12 positions matching TRBD2. Germline-derived CDR1 and CDR2 are SGDLS and YYNGEE. Unmatched junction bases numbered 10, after V lost 4 bases and J lost 2 bases. The CDR3 contains 17 residues. The CDR3 bases are TGTGCCAGCAGCCCCCGGACTAGCGGGGACACGACCTACGAGCAGTACTTC. It encodes CASSPRTSGDTTYEQYF.

This clone was seen just once. The chain uses TRBV28 and TRBJ2-1, with 7 nucleotides matching TRBD2. Germline values: CDR1 MDHEN, CDR2 SYDVKM. The CDR3 totals 14 residues. V shed 7 bases and J 6 bases; nucleotides not matched to a gene: 9. The CDR3 DNA follows: TGTGCCAGCAACGAGGAGGGACTATTCAATGAGCAGTTCTTC. Its translation: CASNEEGLFNEQFF.

As regards this clone: An end of the junction differs from the germline gene, which may be a read error. The genes are TRBV5-6 and TRBJ2-7; TRBD1 agrees at 7 bases. Germline assignment: CDR1 SGHDT and CDR2 YYEEEE. The CDR3 length is 15 residues. CDR3 residues: CASSQRHRGDYEQYF. The CDR3 DNA is TGCGCCAGCAGCCAACGGCACAGGGGAGACTACGAGCAGTACTTC.

This sequence joins TRBV28 and TRBJ2-5; D gene ambiguous. In germline, CDR1 is MDHEN, CDR2 SYDVKM. This CDR3 comprises 13 residues. V lost 2 bases, J lost 5 bases, and 9 bases lay in between. The CDR3 DNA follows: TGTGCCAGCAGTTTAGCCCCAAGGGAGACCCAGTACTTC. Translation gives CASSLAPRETQYF.

This chain uses TRBV6-5 with TRBJ2-7; D remains unclear. Trimming removed 1 base from V and 3 bases from J, with 4 bases in between. CDR1 is MNHEY and CDR2 is SVGAGI in the germline V gene. The CDR3 has 12 amino acids. The CDR3, as DNA: TGTGCCAGCAGTTACTGGGGCTACGAGCAGTACTTC. This gives the protein CASSYWGYEQYF.

The chain recombines TRBV7-8 with TRBJ2-5, with a possible D match to TRBD2 (5 bases). The CDR3 sequence is 13 residues long. V lost 4 bases and J lost 5, with 11 bases in between. Germline CDR1 SGHVS, CDR2 FQNEAQ. This chain's CDR3 is CASSSRVVETQYF. As DNA, the CDR3 is TGTGCCAGCAGCTCGAGGGTCGTGGAGACCCAGTACTTC.

The V call is TRBV7-2, the J call TRBJ1-5, with D tentatively TRBD1 (5 bases). Germline assignment: CDR1 SGHTA and CDR2 FQGNSA. Trimming cost V 4 bases and J 0 bases, with 13 bases left between them. The CDR3 totals 16 residues. The CDR3 sequence is CASSSLGAGSNQPQHF. The DNA of the CDR3 is TGTGCCAGCAGCTCCCTCGGGGCCGGTAGCAATCAGCCCCAGCATTTT.

The chain joins TRBV5-6 to TRBJ2-2, with TRBD2 matching 14 bases. V was pared by 5 bases and J by 5 bases, with 5 bases of the junction left unmatched. Germline V gives CDR1 SGHDT, CDR2 YYEEEE. This CDR3 region has 16 residues. The CDR3 protein is CASRIRTSGRTGELFF. The CDR3 DNA reads TGTGCCAGCAGAATCAGGACTAGCGGGAGGACCGGGGAGCTGTTTTTT.

As to this clone: One junction end disagrees with the germline gene, perhaps due to a read error. The CDR3 protein is CVTSRGDRLAYEQYF. The CDR3 nucleotides read TGTGTCACCAGCAGAGGCGACAGGCTCGCCTACGAGCAGTACTTC. The chain recombines TRBV15 with TRBJ2-7; D perhaps matches TRBD1 (6 bases). The CDR3 has 15 residues. CDR1 and CDR2 (germline): LNHNV, YYDKDF (reference sequence). The entire variable domain, with the rest obtained from reference TRBV15 and TRBJ2-7, is as follows: DAMVIQNPRYQVTQFGKPVTLSCSQTLNHNVMYWYQQKSSQAPKLLFHYYDKDFNNEADTPDNFQSRRPNTSFCFLDIRSPGLGDTAMYLCVTSRGDRLAYEQYFGPGTRLTVT.